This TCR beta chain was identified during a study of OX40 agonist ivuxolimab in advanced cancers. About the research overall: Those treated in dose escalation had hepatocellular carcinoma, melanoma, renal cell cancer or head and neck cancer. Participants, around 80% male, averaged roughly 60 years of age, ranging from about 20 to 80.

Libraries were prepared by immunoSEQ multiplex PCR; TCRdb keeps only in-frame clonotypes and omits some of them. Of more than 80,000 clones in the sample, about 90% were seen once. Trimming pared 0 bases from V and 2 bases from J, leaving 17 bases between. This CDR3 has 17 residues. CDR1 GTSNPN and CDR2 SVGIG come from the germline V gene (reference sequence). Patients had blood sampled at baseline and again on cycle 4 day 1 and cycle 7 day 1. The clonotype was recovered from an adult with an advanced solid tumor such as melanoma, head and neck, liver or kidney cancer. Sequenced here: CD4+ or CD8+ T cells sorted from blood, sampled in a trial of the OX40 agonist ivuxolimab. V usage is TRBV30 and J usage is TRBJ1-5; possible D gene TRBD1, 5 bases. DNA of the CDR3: TGTGCCTGGAGTGTACTAGGAGGAATGGGGGGCAATCAGCCCCAGCATTTT. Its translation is CAWSVLGGMGGNQPQHF.